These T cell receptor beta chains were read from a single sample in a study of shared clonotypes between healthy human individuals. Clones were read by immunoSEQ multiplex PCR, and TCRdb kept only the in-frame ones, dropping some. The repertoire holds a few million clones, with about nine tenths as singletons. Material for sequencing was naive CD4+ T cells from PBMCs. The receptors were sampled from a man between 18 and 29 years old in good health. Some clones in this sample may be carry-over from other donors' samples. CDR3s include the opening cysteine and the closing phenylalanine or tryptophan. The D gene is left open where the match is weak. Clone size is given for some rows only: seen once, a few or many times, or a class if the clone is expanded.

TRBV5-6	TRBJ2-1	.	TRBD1	TGTGCCAGCAGCGCGAGGACAGGGCACAGCTCCTACAATGAGCAGTTCTTC	CASSARTGHSSYNEQFF
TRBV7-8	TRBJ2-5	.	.	TGTGCCAGCAGCCCAGGGCGGCAGCTCCAAGAGACCCAGTACTTC	CASSPGRQLQETQYF
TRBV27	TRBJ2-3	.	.	TGTGCCAGCAGTTCCACGGGATGGTACAAGAACACAGATACGCAGTATTTT	CASSSTGWYKNTDTQYF
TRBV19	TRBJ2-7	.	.	TGTGCCAGTAGCAAGGGCTTATCATACGAGCAGTACTTC	CASSKGLSYEQYF
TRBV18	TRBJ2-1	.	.	TGTGCCAGCTCACCAAACGGGGGAGCGTCGAGAAATGAGCAGTTCTTC	CASSPNGGASRNEQFF
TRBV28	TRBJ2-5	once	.	TGTGCCAGCAGCGAAAGGACCCGCGAGACCCAGTACTTC	CASSERTRETQYF
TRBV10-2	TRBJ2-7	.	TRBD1	TGCGCCAGCAGTGGCTCAGGGGGCATGCACGAGCAGTACTTC	CASSGSGGMHEQYF
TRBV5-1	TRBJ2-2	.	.	TGCGCCAGCAGCCTCGGGTCTAACACCGGGGAGCTGTTTTTT	CASSLGSNTGELFF
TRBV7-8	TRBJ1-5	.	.	TGTGCCAGCAGCTTAGGACACCTAACCCTTTATAGCAATCAGCCCCAGCATTTT	CASSLGHLTLYSNQPQHF
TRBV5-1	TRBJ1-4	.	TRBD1	TGCGCCAGCAGCAGGGGACAGACTAATGAAAAACTGTTTTTT	CASSRGQTNEKLFF
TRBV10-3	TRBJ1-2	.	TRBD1	TGTGCCATCAGTGAGATAACTAGGACAGGGGCCTATGGCTACACCTTC	CAISEITRTGAYGYTF
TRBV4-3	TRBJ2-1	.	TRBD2	TGCGCCAGCAGCCAGCAGACGGGGGGGTACAATGAGCAGTTCTTC	CASSQQTGGYNEQFF
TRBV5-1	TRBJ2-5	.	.	TGCGCCAGCAGAACAGAGGGAAGTTCGCTAGAGACCCAGTACTTC	CASRTEGSSLETQYF
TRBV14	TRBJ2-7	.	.	TGTGCCAGCAGAGATTCCAGTGGGGCGGCCGAGCAGTACTTC	CASRDSSGAAEQYF
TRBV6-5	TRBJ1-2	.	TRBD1	TGTGCCACCCGAGGGACAGACTATGGCTACACCTTC	CATRGTDYGYTF
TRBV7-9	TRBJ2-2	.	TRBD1	TGTGCCAGCAGCTTCCGGGACAGCCGAACCGGGGAGCTGTTTTTT	CASSFRDSRTGELFF
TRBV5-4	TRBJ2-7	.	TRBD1	TGTGCCAGCAGCCCCGGGACAGGGGTATCCTACGAGCAGTACTTC	CASSPGTGVSYEQYF
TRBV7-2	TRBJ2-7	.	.	TGTGCCAGCAGCCTTGGGACTTTCCGCTCCTACGAGCAGTACTTC	CASSLGTFRSYEQYF
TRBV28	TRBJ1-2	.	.	TGTGCCAGCAGTTTAGGGGCTTATGGCTACACCTTC	CASSLGAYGYTF
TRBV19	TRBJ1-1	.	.	TGTGCCACTAATTGGGGCGCGGAGGCAGGGTATTTCTTT	CATNWGAEAGYFF
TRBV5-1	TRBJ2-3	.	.	TGCGCCAGCAGCTTGGGTAGGCGCGGGCCCACAGATACGCAGTATTTT	CASSLGRRGPTDTQYF
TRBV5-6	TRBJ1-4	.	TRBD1	TGTGCCAGCAGCTCCTTGGGGGACAGGGGTGAAAAACTGTTTTTT	CASSSLGDRGEKLFF
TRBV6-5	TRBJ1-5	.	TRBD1	TGTGCCAGCAGTTCACAGGGGGCTAGCAATCAGCCCCAGCATTTT	CASSSQGASNQPQHF
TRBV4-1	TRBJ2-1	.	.	TGCGCCAGCAGCCAAACGATCAGCGGAGCCTACAATGAGCAGTTCTTC	CASSQTISGAYNEQFF
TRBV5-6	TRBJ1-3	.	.	TGTGCCAGCAGCCTAGAAGCAACGACAGCGATCTCTGGAAACACCATATATTTT	CASSLEATTAISGNTIYF
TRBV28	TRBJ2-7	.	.	TGTGCCAGCAATTTGGTGAGCTCCTACGAGCAGTACTTC	CASNLVSSYEQYF
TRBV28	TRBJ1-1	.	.	TGTGCCACCATAAGGACAGCGAACACTGAAGCTTTCTTT	CATIRTANTEAFF
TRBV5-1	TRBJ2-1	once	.	TGCGCCAGCAGCAAGGACCGATTCAATGAGCAGTTCTTC	CASSKDRFNEQFF
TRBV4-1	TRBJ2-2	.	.	TGCGCCAGCAAGCTGATCGGGACTCTCGGGGGTGGGGAGCTGTTTTTT	CASKLIGTLGGGELFF
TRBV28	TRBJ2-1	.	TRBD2	TGTGCCAGCAGTTTATGGCTAGCGGGAGTCTCCAATGAGCAGTTCTTC	CASSLWLAGVSNEQFF
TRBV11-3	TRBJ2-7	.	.	TGTGCCAGCAGCTCCGCCGGTTACGAGCAGTACTTC	CASSSAGYEQYF
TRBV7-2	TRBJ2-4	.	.	TGTGCCAGCAGCCCAGCCCGGGGAAACATTCAGTACTTC	CASSPARGNIQYF
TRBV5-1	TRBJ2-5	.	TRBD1	TGCGCCAGCAGCTTGGTCGGACAGGGGGAGACCCAGTACTTC	CASSLVGQGETQYF
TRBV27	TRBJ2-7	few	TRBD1	TGTGCCAGCAGTTCCTCGACAGGGGGCAGTCCCTACGAGCAGTACTTC	CASSSSTGGSPYEQYF
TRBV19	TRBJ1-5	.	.	TGTGCCAGTAGTATACTGTGGGGTGAGGCGCCCCAGCATTTT	CASSILWGEAPQHF
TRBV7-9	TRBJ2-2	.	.	TGTGCCAGCAGCGCAGACCTGAACACCGGGGAGCTGTTTTTT	CASSADLNTGELFF
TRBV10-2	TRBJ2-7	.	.	TGCGCCAGCAGAGATGGGGGTCGTAACTACGAGCAGTACTTC	CASRDGGRNYEQYF
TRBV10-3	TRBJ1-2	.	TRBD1	TGTGCCATCAAATGGGACAGGGACGTTGGCTACACCTTC	CAIKWDRDVGYTF
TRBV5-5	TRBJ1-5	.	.	TGTGCCAGCAGCTTGGAGGGAGGAGGCCAGCCCCAGCATTTT	CASSLEGGGQPQHF
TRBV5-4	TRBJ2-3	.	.	TGTGCCAGCAGCTTAGCTAGAGCAGATACGCAGTATTTT	CASSLARADTQYF
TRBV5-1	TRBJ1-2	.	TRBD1	TGCGCCAGCAGACAGACAGGGGGCTCATACTATGGCTACACCTTC	CASRQTGGSYYGYTF
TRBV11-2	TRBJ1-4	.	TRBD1	TGTGCCAGCAGCTCTCCGGGACAGGGGAAAGAAAAACTGTTTTTT	CASSSPGQGKEKLFF
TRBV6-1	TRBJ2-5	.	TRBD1	TGTGCCAGCAGTCGCCCCGGACAGGGCCAAGAGACCCAGTACTTC	CASSRPGQGQETQYF
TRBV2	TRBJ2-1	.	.	TGTGCCAGCAGGTCCTCCTTTCTCGGGACAGAGCAGTTCTTC	CASRSSFLGTEQFF
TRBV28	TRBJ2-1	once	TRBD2	TGTGCCAGCAGTGCCTTCGTAGCGGGGAACTACAATGAGCAGTTCTTC	CASSAFVAGNYNEQFF
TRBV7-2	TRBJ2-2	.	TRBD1	TGTGCCAGCAGCTCCCGGACCCGGACAGGACTGAACACCGGGGAGCTGTTTTTT	CASSSRTRTGLNTGELFF
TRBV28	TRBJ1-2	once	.	TGTGCCAGCAGCCTTGACAAGCTGGCCAGCTACACCTTC	CASSLDKLASYTF
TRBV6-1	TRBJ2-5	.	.	TGTGCCAGCAGTCAGACTGAGACCCAGTACTTC	CASSQTETQYF
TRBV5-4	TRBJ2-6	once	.	TGTGCCAGCAGCATGCTCGGGGCCAACGTCCTGACTTTC	CASSMLGANVLTF